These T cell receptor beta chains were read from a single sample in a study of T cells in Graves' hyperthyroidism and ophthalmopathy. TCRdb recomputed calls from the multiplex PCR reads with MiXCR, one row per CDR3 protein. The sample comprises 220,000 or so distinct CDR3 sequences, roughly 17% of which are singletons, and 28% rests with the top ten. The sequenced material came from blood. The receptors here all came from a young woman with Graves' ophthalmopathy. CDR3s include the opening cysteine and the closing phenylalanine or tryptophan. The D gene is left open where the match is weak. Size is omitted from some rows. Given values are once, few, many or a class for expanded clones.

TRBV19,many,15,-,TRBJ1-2,CASSNRDTGKGGYTF,TGTGCCAGTAGTAATCGGGACACTGGTAAAGGTGGCTACACCTTC
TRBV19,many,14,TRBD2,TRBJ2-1,CASSMTSVGNEQFF,TGTGCCAGTAGTATGACTAGCGTGGGCAATGAGCAGTTCTTC
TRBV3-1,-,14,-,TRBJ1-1,CASSNRQVRSEAFF,TGTGCCAGCAGCAACCGACAGGTTAGGAGTGAAGCTTTCTTT
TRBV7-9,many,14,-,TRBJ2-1,CASSSFKDRDEQFF,TGTGCCAGCAGCTCCTTTAAGGACAGAGATGAGCAGTTCTTC
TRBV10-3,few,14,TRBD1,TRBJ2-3,CASTGTGSTDTQYF,TGTGCCTCTACCGGGACAGGGTCAACAGATACGCAGTATTTT
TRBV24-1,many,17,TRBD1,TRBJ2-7,CATSDFEPGQGFYEQYF,TGTGCCACCAGTGATTTCGAACCGGGACAGGGGTTCTACGAGCAGTACTTC
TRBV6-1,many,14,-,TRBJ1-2,CASSELGSNYGYTF,TGTGCCAGCAGTGAACTGGGTTCTAACTATGGCTACACCTTC
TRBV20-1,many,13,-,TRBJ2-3,CSADRRVADTQYF,TGCAGTGCCGATAGGAGAGTAGCAGATACGCAGTATTTT
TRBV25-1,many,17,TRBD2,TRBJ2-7,CASESLGAGGKIYEQYF,TGTGCCAGCGAATCACTTGGAGCGGGAGGGAAGATCTACGAGCAGTACTTC
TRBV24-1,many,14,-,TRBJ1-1,CATSVGTGNSEAFF,TGTGCCACCAGTGTAGGGACGGGGAACAGTGAAGCTTTCTTT
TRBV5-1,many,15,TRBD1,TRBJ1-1,CASSTRQGANTEAFF,TGCGCCAGCAGCACACGACAGGGGGCGAACACTGAAGCTTTCTTT
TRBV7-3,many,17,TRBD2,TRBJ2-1,CASSPHPSSGVYNEQFF,TGTGCCAGCAGCCCGCACCCATCTAGCGGGGTCTACAATGAGCAGTTCTTC
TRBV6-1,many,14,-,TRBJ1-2,CASSPDRLVGGYTF,TGTGCCAGCAGTCCGGACAGACTCGTTGGGGGCTACACCTTC
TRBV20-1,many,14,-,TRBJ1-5,CSARGTRENQPQHF,TGCAGTGCTAGAGGGACAAGGGAAAATCAGCCCCAGCATTTT
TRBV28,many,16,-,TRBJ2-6,CASSLGRISGANVLTF,TGTGCCAGCAGTTTGGGACGGATCTCTGGGGCCAACGTCCTGACTTTC
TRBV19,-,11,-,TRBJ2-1,CASARTSEQFF,TGTGCCAGCGCGCGTACGAGCGAGCAGTTCTTC
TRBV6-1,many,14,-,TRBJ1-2,CASSSRTANYGYTF,TGTGCCAGCAGTTCCCGGACAGCTAACTATGGCTACACCTTC
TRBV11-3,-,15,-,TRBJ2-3,CASSPGGGPGDTQYF,TGTGCCAGCAGCCCAGGGGGAGGGCCCGGAGATACGCAGTATTTT
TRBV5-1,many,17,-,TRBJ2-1,CASSGPGTPITYNEQFF,TGCGCCAGCAGCGGACCCGGGACGCCGATCACCTACAATGAGCAGTTCTTC
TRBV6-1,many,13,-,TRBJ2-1,CASGGRSYNEQFF,TGTGCCAGCGGGGGCCGATCCTACAATGAGCAGTTCTTC
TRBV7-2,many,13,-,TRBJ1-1,CASSFNRNTEAFF,TGTGCCAGCAGCTTCAACCGGAACACTGAAGCTTTCTTT
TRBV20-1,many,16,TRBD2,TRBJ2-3,CSARSIAGGSTDTQYF,TGCAGTGCTAGATCAATAGCGGGGGGGTCCACAGATACGCAGTATTTT
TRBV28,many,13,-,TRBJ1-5,CASSFNVNQPQHF,TGTGCCAGCAGTTTTAACGTTAATCAGCCCCAGCATTTT
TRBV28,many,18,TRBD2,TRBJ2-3,CASSSTLGLAVHTDTQYF,TGTGCCAGCAGTTCCACCCTAGGACTAGCGGTACACACAGATACGCAGTATTTT
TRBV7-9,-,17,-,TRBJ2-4,CASSPALGGAVKNIQYF,TGTGCCAGCAGCCCAGCACTTGGGGGCGCCGTCAAAAACATTCAGTACTTC
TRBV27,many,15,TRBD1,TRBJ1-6,CASSLEGTVNSPLHF,TGTGCCAGCAGTTTAGAAGGGACAGTCAATTCACCCCTCCACTTT
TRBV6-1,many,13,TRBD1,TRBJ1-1,CASRTGHNTEAFF,TGTGCCAGCAGGACAGGGCACAACACTGAAGCTTTCTTT
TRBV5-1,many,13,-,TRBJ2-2,CASSFGQPGELFF,TGCGCCAGCAGCTTTGGACAGCCCGGGGAGCTGTTTTTT
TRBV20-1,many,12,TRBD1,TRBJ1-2,CSAKDRGYGYTF,TGCAGTGCTAAAGACAGGGGCTATGGCTACACCTTC
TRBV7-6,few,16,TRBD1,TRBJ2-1,CASSTTGTGSYNEQFF,TGTGCCAGCAGCACAACCGGGACAGGATCCTACAATGAGCAGTTCTTC
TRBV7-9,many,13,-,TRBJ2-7,CASSSQGTYEQYF,TGTGCCAGCAGCTCCCAAGGGACCTACGAGCAGTACTTC
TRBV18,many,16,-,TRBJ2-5,CASSPQMGNSGETQYF,TGTGCCAGCTCACCACAAATGGGTAATTCAGGAGAGACCCAGTACTTC
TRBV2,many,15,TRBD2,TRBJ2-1,CASSQTSGAINEQFF,TGTGCCAGCAGCCAGACTAGCGGGGCTATCAATGAGCAGTTCTTC
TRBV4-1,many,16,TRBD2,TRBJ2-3,CASSQAFGGAADTQYF,TGCGCCAGCAGCCAAGCTTTCGGGGGGGCAGCAGATACGCAGTATTTT
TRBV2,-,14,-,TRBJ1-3,CASSASTGGNTIYF,TGTGCCAGCAGTGCCTCGACAGGTGGAAACACCATATATTTT
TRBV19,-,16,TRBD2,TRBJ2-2,CASTPGLAGVSGELFF,TGTGCCAGCACCCCTGGGCTAGCGGGGGTCTCCGGGGAGCTGTTTTTT
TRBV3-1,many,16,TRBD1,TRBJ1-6,CASSQDLRRGNSPLHF,TGTGCCAGCAGCCAAGATCTCCGCAGGGGGAATTCACCCCTCCACTTT
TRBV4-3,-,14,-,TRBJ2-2,CASRPGEGTGELFF,TGCGCCAGCAGGCCGGGAGAAGGCACCGGGGAGCTGTTTTTT
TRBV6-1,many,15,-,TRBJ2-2,CASGGGAVLSGELFF,TGTGCCAGTGGTGGGGGGGCCGTTTTATCCGGGGAGCTGTTTTTT
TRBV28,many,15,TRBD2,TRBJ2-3,CASTLAGISTDTQYF,TGTGCCAGCACCCTAGCGGGGATTAGCACAGATACGCAGTATTTT
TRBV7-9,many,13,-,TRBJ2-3,CASSSYYTDTQYF,TGTGCCAGCAGCTCCTACTACACAGATACGCAGTATTTT
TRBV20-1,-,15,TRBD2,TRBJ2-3,CSAPLAGTATDTQYF,TGCAGTGCACCACTAGCGGGAACCGCCACAGATACGCAGTATTTT